The source of this T cell receptor beta chain is a study of control samples from healthy donors and cancer patients. Assay used: immunoSEQ multiplex PCR; TCRdb lists only in-frame clones, some missing. The sample yields 150,000 or so clones, roughly 93% seen once. Per germline, CDR1 SGHRS and CDR2 YFSETQ. The V gene lost 1 base and the J gene lost 1 base, with 8 bases spanning the gap. The CDR3 sequence is 14 residues long. This TCR was recovered from a young man in good health. The chain recombines TRBV5-1 with TRBJ1-1; D is uncertain. The specimen sequenced was blood. This CDR3 is CASSLTAGNTEAFF. The CDR3 region has the DNA TGCGCCAGCAGCTTGACTGCGGGGAACACTGAAGCTTTCTTT.